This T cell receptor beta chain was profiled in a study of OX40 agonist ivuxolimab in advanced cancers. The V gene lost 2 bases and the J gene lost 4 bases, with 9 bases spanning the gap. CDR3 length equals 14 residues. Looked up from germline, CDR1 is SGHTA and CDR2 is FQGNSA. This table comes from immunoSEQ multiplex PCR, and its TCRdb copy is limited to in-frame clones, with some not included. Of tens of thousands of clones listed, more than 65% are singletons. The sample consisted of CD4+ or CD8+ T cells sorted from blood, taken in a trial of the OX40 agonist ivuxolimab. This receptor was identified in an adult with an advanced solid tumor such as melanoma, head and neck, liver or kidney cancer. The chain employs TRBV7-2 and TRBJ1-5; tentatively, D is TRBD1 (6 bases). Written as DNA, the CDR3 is TGTGCCAGCAGCTTAAACAGGGCAAATCAGCCCCAGCATTTT. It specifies CASSLNRANQPQHF.